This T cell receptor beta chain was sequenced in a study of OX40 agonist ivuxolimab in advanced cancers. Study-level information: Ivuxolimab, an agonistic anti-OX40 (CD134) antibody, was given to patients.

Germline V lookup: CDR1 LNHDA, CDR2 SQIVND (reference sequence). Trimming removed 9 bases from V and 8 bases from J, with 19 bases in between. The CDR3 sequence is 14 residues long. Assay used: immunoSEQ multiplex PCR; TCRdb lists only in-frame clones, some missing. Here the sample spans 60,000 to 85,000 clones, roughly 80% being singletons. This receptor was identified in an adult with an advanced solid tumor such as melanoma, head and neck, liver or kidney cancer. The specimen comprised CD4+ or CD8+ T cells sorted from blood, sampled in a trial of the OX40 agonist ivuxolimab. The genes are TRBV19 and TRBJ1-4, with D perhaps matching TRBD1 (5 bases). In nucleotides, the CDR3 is TGTGCCAGCCGGGACCTACGGCTGGGGGAAAAACTGTTTTTT. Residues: CASRDLRLGEKLFF.